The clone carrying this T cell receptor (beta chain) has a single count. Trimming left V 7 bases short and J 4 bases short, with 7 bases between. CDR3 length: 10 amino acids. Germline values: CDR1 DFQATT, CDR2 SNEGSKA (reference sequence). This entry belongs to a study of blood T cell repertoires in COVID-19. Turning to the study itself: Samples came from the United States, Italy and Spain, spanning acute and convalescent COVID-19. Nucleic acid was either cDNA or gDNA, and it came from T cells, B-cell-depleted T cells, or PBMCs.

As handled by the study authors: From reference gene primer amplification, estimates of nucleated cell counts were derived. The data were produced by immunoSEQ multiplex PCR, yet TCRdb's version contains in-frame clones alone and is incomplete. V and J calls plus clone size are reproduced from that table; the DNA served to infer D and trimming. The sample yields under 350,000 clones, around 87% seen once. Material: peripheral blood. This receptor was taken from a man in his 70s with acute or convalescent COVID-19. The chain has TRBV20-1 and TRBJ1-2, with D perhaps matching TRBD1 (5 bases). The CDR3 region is CSVDSYGYTF. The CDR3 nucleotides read TGCAGTGTAGACAGCTATGGCTACACCTTC.